Below, one T cell receptor beta chain is given with its context. Its target antigen remains unknown. No base-level quality is on record; no much larger clone is a single base apart. Genomic DNA was isolated from the sorted cells so that the TCRbeta CDR3 region could be sequenced. The immunoSEQ Assay was used to sequence the TCRbeta CDR3 regions. TCRdb retrieved this table from immuneACCESS and kept in-frame rearrangements only. Not all clones are present; in checked studies, unresolved V genes account for under half, and no reason is known for the remainder. Within this sample are more than 85,000 clones, with roughly 89% of them counted one time only. The leading ten clones occupy 0.27% of the sample. The trial excluded patients who had a history of autoimmune disease or were on systemic immunosuppression. In every dose cohort, peripheral blood was drawn for TCR sequencing at baseline, cycle 4 day 1, and cycle 7 day 1. The samples were drawn from a first-in-human, open-label, multicenter phase I dose-escalation trial of ivuxolimab. Adults with locally advanced or metastatic melanoma, renal cell carcinoma, hepatocellular carcinoma or head and neck squamous cell carcinoma were enrolled in the trial. Before TCR sequencing, CD4+ T cells and CD8+ T cells from peripheral blood were sorted into separate populations.

These data come from a study of OX40 agonist ivuxolimab in advanced cancers. Broadly, across the study: Ivuxolimab, which targeted the costimulatory receptor OX40 (CD134), was an agonistic, fully human IgG2 monoclonal antibody. In the dose-escalation cohort, 75% to 90% of patients were male, and the mean age was around 65 years with a range of roughly 20 to 80. Patients were allowed to have had prior anti-PD-1, anti-PD-L1 or anti-CTLA-4 therapy, and approximately 40% of the dose-escalation patients had previously received checkpoint inhibitors. The paper reports the monotherapy dose-escalation portion (N of about 50 patients) of the phase I ivuxolimab trial. Peripheral TCRbeta sequencing aimed to test whether ivuxolimab altered TCR sequence diversity and caused clonal T-cell expansion. Partial responses were achieved by three dose-escalation patients, of whom one had hepatocellular carcinoma and two had cutaneous melanoma. Of the approximately 50 dose-escalation patients, hepatocellular carcinoma was present in 19, melanoma in roughly 15, renal cell carcinoma in 9 and head and neck cancer in 9. Intravenous ivuxolimab was administered to patients every 2 weeks at six dose levels: 0.01, 0.1, 0.3, 1.5, 3 and 10 mg/kg.

The full study reports these points: Which antigens the clonally expanded peripheral T cells were specific for was not determined. On average, CD8+ T cells showed more expanded clones than CD4+ T cells after ivuxolimab. At doses of 0.1 to 3.0 mg/kg, clonal expansion of both CD4+ and CD8+ blood T cells was observed from baseline to week 6. Low levels of normalized T-cell clonal expansion were also shown by some nonresponding patients. In the 0.1-3.0 mg/kg groups, partial responders were among the patients with the lowest normalized peripheral clonal expansion, particularly in CD8+ T cells.

The CDR3, from cysteine to phenylalanine, totals 15 residues. The read is trimmed to its CDR3 DNA, 45 bases read in frame from base 1. Trimming removed 5 bases from V and 1 base from J; the gene matches leave 4 bases unexplained. The CDR1 and CDR2 encoded by the germline V gene are MNHEY and SVGAGI. Specimen: CD4+ or CD8+ T cells sorted from blood, collected in a trial of the OX40 agonist ivuxolimab. This receptor was identified in an adult with an advanced solid tumor such as melanoma, head and neck, liver or kidney cancer. The chain is made from TRBV6-5 and TRBJ2-5; 10 central bases correspond to TRBD1. CDR3 sequence: CASSNWDRGQETQYF. The DNA sequence reads TGTGCCAGCAGTAACTGGGACAGGGGCCAAGAGACCCAGTACTTC.